The TCR beta chain under discussion was sequenced for a study of shared clonotypes between healthy human individuals. Study-level information: Donors, aged 18 to 49, were a couple of women and a few men.

Germline V CDR1 and CDR2: MDHEN, SYDVKM. The CDR3 has 11 amino acids. Trimming pared 8 bases from V and 3 bases from J, leaving 5 bases between. Sequencing was at deep level. Method: immunoSEQ multiplex PCR; TCRdb's copy keeps in-frame clones and lacks some. The sample yields 850,000 to 1,200,000 clones, about 76% seen once. This clone was picked up a small number of times. Both subsets, CD45RA+ naive and CD45RA-negative memory, were split from the CD4+ cells. This clonotype originated in a man in his late teens or twenties in good health. The sample taken for sequencing was memory CD4+ T cells sorted from blood. The sample's subset: CD45RA-negative fraction. J is TRBJ1-5 and V is TRBV28; D unclear. The CDR3, as DNA: TGTGCCAGCGGAATCAATCAGCCCCAGCATTTT. Translated, it gives CASGINQPQHF.